This T cell receptor beta chain stems from a study of T-cell reconstitution after alpha-beta-depleted transplantation in children listed by TCRdb under 2016. Regarding the study in general: Using TCR repertoire profiling, the study quantitatively followed how T-cell immune reconstitution unfolded in children after TCRalphabeta/CD19-depleted allogeneic hematopoietic cell transplantation.

Deletion took 7 bases off V and 4 bases off J, with a span of 11 bases between the germline ends. The CDR3 runs 13 residues from the cysteine to the phenylalanine. Only the CDR3 region is kept as DNA, spanning 39 bases read in frame from base 1. Per the germline V gene, MNHNS is the CDR1 and SASEGT is the CDR2. Many counts were recorded for this clonotype. The antigen this receptor binds is unknown. No much larger clone exists at a distance of one base, and base qualities are not known. Libraries were prepared through PCR. Sequenced using an Illumina HiSeq 2500. Molecular barcoding was employed in the preparation of TCR libraries, with unique molecular identifiers being used to normalize TCRbeta repertoire quantification. The public reads were reanalyzed by TCRdb: fastp trimming at Q25, MiXCR alignment, in-frame beta chains only. Records with the same CDR3 protein are collapsed into one entry carrying the most frequent genes and DNA. The sample table holds some 200,000 distinct CDR3 sequences, of which 13% to 15% were seen once. The ten biggest clones cover about 13% of the sample.

Sequencing was performed on PBMCs from the stem cell graft donor, taken from the stem cell graft. The clonotype was recovered from a human donor who donated a stem cell graft to a child with acute lymphoblastic leukemia. The chain joins TRBV6-1 to TRBJ1-5; perhaps TRBD1 is the D gene, with 5 bases matching. The CDR3 sequence is CASKGQGNQPQHF. The nucleotides are TGTGCCAGCAAAGGGCAGGGAAATCAGCCCCAGCATTTT.